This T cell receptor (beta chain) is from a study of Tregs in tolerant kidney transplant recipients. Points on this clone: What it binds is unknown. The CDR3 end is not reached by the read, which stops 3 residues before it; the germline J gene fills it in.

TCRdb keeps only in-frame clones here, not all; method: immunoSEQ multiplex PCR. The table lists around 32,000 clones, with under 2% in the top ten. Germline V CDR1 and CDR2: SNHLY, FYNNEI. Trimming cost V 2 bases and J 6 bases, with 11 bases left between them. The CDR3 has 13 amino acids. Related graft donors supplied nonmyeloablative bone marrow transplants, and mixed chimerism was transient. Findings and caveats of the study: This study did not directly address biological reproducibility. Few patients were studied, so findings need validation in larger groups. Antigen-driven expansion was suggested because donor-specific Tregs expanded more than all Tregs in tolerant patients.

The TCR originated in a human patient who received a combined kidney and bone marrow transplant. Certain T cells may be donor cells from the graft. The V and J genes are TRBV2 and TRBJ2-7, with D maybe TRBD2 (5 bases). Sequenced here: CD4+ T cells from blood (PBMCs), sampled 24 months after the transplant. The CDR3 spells CASSEWLAGEQYF. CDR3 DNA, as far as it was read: TGTGCCAGCAGTGAATGGCTAGCTGGCGAG.